This entry lists 8 T cell receptor beta chains sequenced from one sample in a study of shared clonotypes between healthy human individuals. TCRdb's copy holds only in-frame clones and misses some; the assay was immunoSEQ multiplex PCR. The data show more than 900,000 clones, 70% to 80% seen once. What was sequenced was memory CD4+ T cells from PBMCs. Specified subset: CD45RA-negative fraction. The receptors stem from a man in his late teens or twenties in good health. Some clones in this sample may be carry-over from other donors' samples.

This clone was detected only a few times. This chain uses TRBV28 with TRBJ2-1; D remains ambiguous. V lost 2 bases to trimming and J lost 4 bases, with 3 bases between them. This CDR3 has 12 residues. Per germline, CDR1 MDHEN and CDR2 SYDVKM. CDR3 sequence (DNA): TGTGCCAGCAGTTTACAGTACAATGAGCAGTTCTTC. Translation gives CASSLQYNEQFF.

This rearrangement joins TRBV4-2 to TRBJ1-4, with a tentative D call TRBD1 (6 bases). Deletions cut 3 bases from V and 5 bases from J, with 10 bases between. CDR3 size: 14 residues. Germline CDR1 LGHNA, CDR2 YNFKEQ. CDR3 bases: TGTGCCAGCAGCCAGGTACAGGGAAATGAAAAACTGTTTTTT. The encoded protein is CASSQVQGNEKLFF.

The CDR3 DNA reads as TGTGCCAGCAGCCGGGACAGGGCCGCCTACGAGCAGTACTTC. Its protein product is CASSRDRAAYEQYF. This chain uses TRBV5-4 with TRBJ2-7; TRBD1 matches at 9 bases. Looked up from germline, CDR1 is SGHNT and CDR2 is YYREEE (reference sequence). With V trimmed by 4 bases and J by 2 bases, 4 bases remained unmatched. The CDR3 totals 14 residues.

The V gene is TRBV28, the J gene TRBJ1-4, with D unresolved. CDR3 length: 13 residues. V gave up 10 bases and J gave up 5 bases, with 14 bases separating them. CDR1 and CDR2 (germline): MDHEN, SYDVKM. The CDR3 here is CATLGSQNEKLFF. The CDR3, as DNA: TGTGCCACCCTCGGCAGCCAAAATGAAAAACTGTTTTTT.

J is TRBJ2-7 and V is TRBV7-2; 10 bases are shared with TRBD2. CDR3 length: 17 residues. The V gene's germline CDR1 is SGHTA and CDR2 FQGNSA. Trimming cost V 2 bases and J 5 bases; bases outside gene matches: 12. The CDR3 DNA follows: TGTGCCAGCAGCTTATACTCTTGGGGACTAGCGTCCCACGAGCAGTACTTC. Residues: CASSLYSWGLASHEQYF.

This chain links TRBV2 with TRBJ1-6, with unresolved D. V was pared by 6 bases and J by 13 bases, with 13 bases between. This CDR3 is built from 12 residues. CDR1 and CDR2 (germline): SNHLY, FYNNEI. The CDR3 DNA sequence: TGTGCCAGCAGGGCTGATCGGTCTCCCCTCCACTTT. It is translated as CASRADRSPLHF.

J is TRBJ2-1 and V is TRBV7-6; D might be TRBD2 (6 bases). Germline lookup yields CDR1 SGHVS and CDR2 FNYEAQ. There are 14 residues in the CDR3. With 5 bases removed from V and 5 bases from J, the gap between germline ends came to 13 bases. CDR3 nucleotide sequence: TGTGCCAGCAGCCCCGTCCTAGCGCACAATGAGCAGTTCTTC. Amino acids: CASSPVLAHNEQFF.

The CDR3 protein is CASSFNGGHEQYF. DNA for the CDR3: TGCGCCAGCAGCTTTAATGGGGGGCACGAGCAGTACTTC. V gene TRBV5-1 combines with J gene TRBJ2-7; tentatively, D is TRBD1 or TRBD2 (6 bases each). The CDR3 has 13 residues. The V gene lost 2 bases and the J gene lost 5 bases, with 11 bases spanning the gap. Germline-derived CDR1 and CDR2 are SGHRS and YFSETQ.